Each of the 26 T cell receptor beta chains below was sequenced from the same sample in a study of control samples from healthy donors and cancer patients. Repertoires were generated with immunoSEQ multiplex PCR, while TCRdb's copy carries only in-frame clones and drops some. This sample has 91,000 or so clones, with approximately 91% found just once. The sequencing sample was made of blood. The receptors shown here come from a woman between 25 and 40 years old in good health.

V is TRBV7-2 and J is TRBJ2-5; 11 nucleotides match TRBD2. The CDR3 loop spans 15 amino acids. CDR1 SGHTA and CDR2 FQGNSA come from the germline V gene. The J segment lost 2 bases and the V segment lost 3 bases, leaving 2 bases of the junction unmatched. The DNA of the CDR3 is TGTGCCAGCAGCTTGACTAGCGGGGTGCAAGAGACCCAGTACTTC. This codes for CASSLTSGVQETQYF.

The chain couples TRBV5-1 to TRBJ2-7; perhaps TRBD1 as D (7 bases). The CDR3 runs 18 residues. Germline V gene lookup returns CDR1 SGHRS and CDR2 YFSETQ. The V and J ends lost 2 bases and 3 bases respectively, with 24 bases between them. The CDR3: CASSFVPPRQGGSYEQYF. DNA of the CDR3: TGCGCCAGCAGCTTCGTCCCCCCCAGACAGGGAGGAAGCTACGAGCAGTACTTC.

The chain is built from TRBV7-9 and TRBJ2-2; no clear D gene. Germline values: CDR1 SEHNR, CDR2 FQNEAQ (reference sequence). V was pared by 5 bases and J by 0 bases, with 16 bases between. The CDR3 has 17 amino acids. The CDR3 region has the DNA TGTGCCAGCAGCAAGGTCGCTAGGGTGACGAACACCGGGGAGCTGTTTTTT. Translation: CASSKVARVTNTGELFF.

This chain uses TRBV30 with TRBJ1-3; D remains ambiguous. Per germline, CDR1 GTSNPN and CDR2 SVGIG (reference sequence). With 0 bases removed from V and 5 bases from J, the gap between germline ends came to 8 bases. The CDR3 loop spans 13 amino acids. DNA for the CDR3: TGTGCCTGGAGTGTAAAGATCCGAAACACCATATATTTT. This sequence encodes CAWSVKIRNTIYF.

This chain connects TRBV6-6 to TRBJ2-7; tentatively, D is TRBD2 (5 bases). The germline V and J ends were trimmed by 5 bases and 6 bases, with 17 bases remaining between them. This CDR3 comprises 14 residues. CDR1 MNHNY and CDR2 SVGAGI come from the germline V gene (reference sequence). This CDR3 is CASSTQPLGGEQYF. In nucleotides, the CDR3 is TGTGCCAGCAGTACTCAACCTCTCGGAGGCGAGCAGTACTTC.

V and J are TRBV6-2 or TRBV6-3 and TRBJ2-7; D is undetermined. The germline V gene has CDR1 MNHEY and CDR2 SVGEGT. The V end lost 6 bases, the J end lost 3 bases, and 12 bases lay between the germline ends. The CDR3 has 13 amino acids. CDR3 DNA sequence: TGTGCCAGCAGCTGGACGGTAAACTACGAGCAGTACTTC. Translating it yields CASSWTVNYEQYF.

DNA of the CDR3: TGTGCCAGCTCCGCGGCTAGCAAGGACACAGATACGCAGTATTTT. It codes for CASSAASKDTDTQYF. The rearrangement uses TRBV18 and TRBJ2-3, with D tentatively TRBD2 (5 bases). The CDR3 totals 15 residues. Germline lookup yields CDR1 KGHSH and CDR2 LQKENI. Trimming took off 6 bases at V and 2 bases at J, with 15 bases between the two ends.

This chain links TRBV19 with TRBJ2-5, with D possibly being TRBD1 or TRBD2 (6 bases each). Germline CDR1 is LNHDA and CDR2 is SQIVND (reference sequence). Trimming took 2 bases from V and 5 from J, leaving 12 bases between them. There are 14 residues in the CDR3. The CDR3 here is CASSITGSGETQYF. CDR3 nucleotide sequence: TGTGCCAGTAGTATAACAGGGAGCGGGGAGACCCAGTACTTC.

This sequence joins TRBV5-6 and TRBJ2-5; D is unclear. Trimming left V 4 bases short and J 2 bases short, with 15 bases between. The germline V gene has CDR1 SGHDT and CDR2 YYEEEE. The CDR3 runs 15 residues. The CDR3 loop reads CASSALRAPQETQYF. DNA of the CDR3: TGTGCCAGCAGCGCGCTCCGGGCCCCGCAAGAGACCCAGTACTTC.

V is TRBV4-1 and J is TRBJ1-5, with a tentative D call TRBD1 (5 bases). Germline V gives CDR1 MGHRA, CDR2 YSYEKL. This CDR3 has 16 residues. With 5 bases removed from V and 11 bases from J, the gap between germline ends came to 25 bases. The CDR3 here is CASSNLGDGRHLTQHF. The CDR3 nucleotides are TGCGCCAGCAGCAACCTTGGGGACGGCAGGCATTTGACCCAGCATTTT.

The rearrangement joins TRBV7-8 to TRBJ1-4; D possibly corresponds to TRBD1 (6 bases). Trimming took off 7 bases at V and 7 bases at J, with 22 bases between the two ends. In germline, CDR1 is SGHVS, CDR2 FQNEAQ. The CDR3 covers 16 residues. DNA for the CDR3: TGTGCCAGCACCTCCCTAGGGGGGCTGTTACGTGAAAAACTGTTTTTT. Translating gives CASTSLGGLLREKLFF.

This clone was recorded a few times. In DNA, the CDR3 is TGTGCCAGCAGCTCCCGGCTAGCAGATCAAGAGACCCAGTACTTC. This encodes CASSSRLADQETQYF. J is TRBJ2-5 and V is TRBV7-9, with a possible D match to TRBD2 (5 bases). CDR3 length equals 15 residues. Germline V lookup: CDR1 SEHNR, CDR2 FQNEAQ (reference sequence). The germline V and J ends were trimmed by 4 bases and 2 bases, with 14 bases remaining between them.

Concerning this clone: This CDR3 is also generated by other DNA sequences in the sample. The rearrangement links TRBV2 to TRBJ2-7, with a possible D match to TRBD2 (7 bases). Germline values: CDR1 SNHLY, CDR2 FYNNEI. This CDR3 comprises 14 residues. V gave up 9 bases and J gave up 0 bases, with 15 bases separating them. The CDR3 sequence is CARRGGRDSYEQYF. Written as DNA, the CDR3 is TGTGCCAGGAGGGGGGGTCGGGACTCCTACGAGCAGTACTTC.

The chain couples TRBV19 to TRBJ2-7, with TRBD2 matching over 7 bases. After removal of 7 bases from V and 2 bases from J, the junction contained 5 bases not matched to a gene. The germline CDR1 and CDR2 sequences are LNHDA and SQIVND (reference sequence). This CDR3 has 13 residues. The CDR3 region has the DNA TGTGCCAGTAAACCCAGCGGGACCTACGAGCAGTACTTC. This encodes CASKPSGTYEQYF.

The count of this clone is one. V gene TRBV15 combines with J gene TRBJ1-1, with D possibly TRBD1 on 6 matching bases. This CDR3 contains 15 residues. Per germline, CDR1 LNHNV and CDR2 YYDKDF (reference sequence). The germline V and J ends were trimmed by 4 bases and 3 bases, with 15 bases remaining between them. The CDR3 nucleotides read TGTGCCACCAGCATAGTGTTGACAGGAGACACTGAAGCTTTCTTT. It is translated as CATSIVLTGDTEAFF.

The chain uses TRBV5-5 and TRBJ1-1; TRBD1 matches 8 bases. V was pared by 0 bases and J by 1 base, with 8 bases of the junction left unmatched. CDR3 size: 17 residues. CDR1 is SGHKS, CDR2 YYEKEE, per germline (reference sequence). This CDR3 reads CASSLVRGPTQNTEAFF. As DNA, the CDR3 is TGTGCCAGCAGCTTGGTCAGGGGGCCCACACAGAACACTGAAGCTTTCTTT.

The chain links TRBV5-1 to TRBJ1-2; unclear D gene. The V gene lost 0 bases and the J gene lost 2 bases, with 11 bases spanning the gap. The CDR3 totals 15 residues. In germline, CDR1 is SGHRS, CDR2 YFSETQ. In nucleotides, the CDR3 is TGCGCCAGCAGCTTGGCCCCGGCAGCAAACTATGGCTACACCTTC. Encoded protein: CASSLAPAANYGYTF.

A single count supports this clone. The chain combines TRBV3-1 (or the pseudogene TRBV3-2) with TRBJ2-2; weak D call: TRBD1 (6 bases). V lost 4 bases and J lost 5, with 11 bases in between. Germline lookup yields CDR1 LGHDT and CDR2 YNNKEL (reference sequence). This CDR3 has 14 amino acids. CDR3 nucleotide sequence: TGTGCCAGCAGCCTTCGGACAGTTACCGGGGAGCTGTTTTTT. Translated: CASSLRTVTGELFF.

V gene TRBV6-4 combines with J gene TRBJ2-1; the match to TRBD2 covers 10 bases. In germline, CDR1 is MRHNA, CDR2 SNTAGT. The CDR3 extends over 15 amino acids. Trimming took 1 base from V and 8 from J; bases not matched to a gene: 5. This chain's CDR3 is CASSDLAGGADEQFF. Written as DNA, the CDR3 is TGTGCCAGCAGTGACTTAGCGGGGGGCGCAGATGAGCAGTTCTTC.

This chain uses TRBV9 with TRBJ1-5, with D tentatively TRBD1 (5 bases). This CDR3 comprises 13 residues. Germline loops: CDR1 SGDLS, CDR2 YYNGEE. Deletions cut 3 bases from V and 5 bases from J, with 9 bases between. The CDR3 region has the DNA TGTGCCAGCAGCGGGGGGGTTGATCAGCCCCAGCATTTT. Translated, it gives CASSGGVDQPQHF.

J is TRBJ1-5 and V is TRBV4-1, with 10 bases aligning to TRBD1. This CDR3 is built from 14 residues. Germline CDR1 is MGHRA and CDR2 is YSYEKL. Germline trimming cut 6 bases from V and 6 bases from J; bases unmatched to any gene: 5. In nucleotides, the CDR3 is TGCGCCAGCAGGCGACAGGGGGCCGGTCAGCCCCAGCATTTT. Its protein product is CASRRQGAGQPQHF.

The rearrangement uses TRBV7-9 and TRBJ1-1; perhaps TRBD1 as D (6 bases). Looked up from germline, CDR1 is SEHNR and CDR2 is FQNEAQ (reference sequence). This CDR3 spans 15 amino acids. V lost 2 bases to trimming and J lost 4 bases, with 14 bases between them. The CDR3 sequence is CASSLTGGQSTEAFF. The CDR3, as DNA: TGTGCCAGCAGCTTAACGGGGGGGCAAAGCACTGAAGCTTTCTTT.

The CDR3 nucleotides are TGCGCCAGCAGCCAGACCGGGACAGGGGTCAACGAGCAGTACTTC. Encoded protein: CASSQTGTGVNEQYF. The chain couples TRBV4-1 to TRBJ2-7; 10 positions agree with TRBD1. CDR1 is MGHRA, CDR2 YSYEKL, per germline. This CDR3 comprises 15 residues. V shed 3 bases, J shed 5 bases, and the junction held 7 bases outside the gene matches.

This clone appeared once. CDR3 DNA sequence: TGTGCCAGCAGCCTCCGGGACAGGGCCACGTATAATTCACCCCTCCACTTT. It yields the protein CASSLRDRATYNSPLHF. The chain joins TRBV9 to TRBJ1-6; 9 bases align to TRBD1. CDR1 SGDLS and CDR2 YYNGEE come from the germline V gene. The CDR3 runs to 17 residues. V lost 4 bases, J lost 4 bases, and 9 bases stayed unmatched.

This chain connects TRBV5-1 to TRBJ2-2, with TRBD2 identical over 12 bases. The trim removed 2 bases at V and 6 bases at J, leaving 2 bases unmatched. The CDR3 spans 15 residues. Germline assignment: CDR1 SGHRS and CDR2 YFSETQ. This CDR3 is CASSFGTSGPGELFF. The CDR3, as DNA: TGCGCCAGCAGCTTCGGGACTAGCGGGCCCGGGGAGCTGTTTTTT.

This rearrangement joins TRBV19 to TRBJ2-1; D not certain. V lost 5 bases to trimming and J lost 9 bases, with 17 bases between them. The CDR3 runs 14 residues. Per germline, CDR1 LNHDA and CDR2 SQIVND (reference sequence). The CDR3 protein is CASSDTYTVGEQFF. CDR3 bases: TGTGCCAGTAGTGACACCTACACGGTGGGTGAGCAGTTCTTC. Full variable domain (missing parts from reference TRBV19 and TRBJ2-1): DGGITQSPKYLFRKEGQNVTLSCEQNLNHDAMYWYRQDPGQGLRLIYYSQIVNDFQKGDIAEGYSVSREKKESFPLTVTSAQKNPTAFYLCASSDTYTVGEQFFGPGTRLTVL.